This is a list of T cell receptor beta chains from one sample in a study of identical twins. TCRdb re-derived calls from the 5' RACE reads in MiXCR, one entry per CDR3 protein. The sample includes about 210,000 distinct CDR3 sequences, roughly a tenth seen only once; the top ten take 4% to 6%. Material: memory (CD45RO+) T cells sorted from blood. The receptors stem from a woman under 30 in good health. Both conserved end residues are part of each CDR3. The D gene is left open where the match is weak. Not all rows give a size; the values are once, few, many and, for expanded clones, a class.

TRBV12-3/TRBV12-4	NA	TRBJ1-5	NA	CASSSFRDINQPQHF	TGTGCCAGCAGTTCCTTCCGGGACATTAATCAGCCCCAGCATTTT
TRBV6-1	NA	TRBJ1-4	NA	CASSWGGGEKLFF	TGTGCCAGCAGCTGGGGAGGGGGTGAAAAACTGTTTTTT
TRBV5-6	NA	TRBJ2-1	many	CASSLAKRSSYNEQFF	TGTGCCAGCAGCTTGGCCAAGCGGAGCTCCTACAATGAGCAGTTCTTC
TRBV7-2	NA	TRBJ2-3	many	CASSPGTGTDTQYF	TGTGCCAGCAGCCCCGGCACGGGCACAGATACGCAGTATTTT
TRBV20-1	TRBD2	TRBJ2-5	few	CSARGLAGGKETQYF	TGCAGTGCCCGTGGACTAGCGGGGGGCAAAGAGACCCAGTACTTC
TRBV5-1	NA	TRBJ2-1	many	CASSFQGLGSYNEQFF	TGCGCCAGCAGTTTTCAGGGATTAGGGTCCTACAATGAGCAGTTCTTC
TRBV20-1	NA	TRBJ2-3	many	CSARFPTTDTQYF	TGCAGTGCTAGGTTCCCAACCACAGATACGCAGTATTTT
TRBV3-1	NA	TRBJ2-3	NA	CASSPTGLDTQYF	TGTGCCAGCAGCCCCACTGGATTAGATACGCAGTATTTT
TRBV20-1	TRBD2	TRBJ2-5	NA	CSASPGSGRTETHYF	TGCAGTGCTAGCCCCGGCAGCGGGAGGACAGAGACCCATTACTTC
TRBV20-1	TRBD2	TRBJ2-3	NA	CSASGLAGDTQYF	TGCAGTGCATCGGGACTAGCGGGAGATACGCAGTATTTT
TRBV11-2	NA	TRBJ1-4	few	CASSSGPGNEKLFF	TGTGCCAGCAGCTCCGGGCCGGGGAATGAAAAACTGTTTTTT
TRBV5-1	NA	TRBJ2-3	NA	CASSLGQGGADTQYF	TGCGCCAGCAGCTTGGGACAGGGAGGGGCAGATACGCAGTATTTT
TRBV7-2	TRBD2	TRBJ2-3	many	CASSNRGVYTDTQYF	TGTGCCAGCAGCAACCGGGGGGTATACACAGATACGCAGTATTTT
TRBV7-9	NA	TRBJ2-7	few	CASSLPRPTGHEQYF	TGTGCCAGCAGTTTACCGAGACCGACAGGTCACGAGCAGTACTTC
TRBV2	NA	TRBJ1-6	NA	CASSGNSNSPLHF	TGTGCCAGCAGTGGTAACAGTAATTCACCCCTCCACTTT
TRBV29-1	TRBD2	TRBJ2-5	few	CSVESSGRETQYF	TGCAGCGTTGAGTCTAGCGGGAGAGAGACCCAGTACTTC